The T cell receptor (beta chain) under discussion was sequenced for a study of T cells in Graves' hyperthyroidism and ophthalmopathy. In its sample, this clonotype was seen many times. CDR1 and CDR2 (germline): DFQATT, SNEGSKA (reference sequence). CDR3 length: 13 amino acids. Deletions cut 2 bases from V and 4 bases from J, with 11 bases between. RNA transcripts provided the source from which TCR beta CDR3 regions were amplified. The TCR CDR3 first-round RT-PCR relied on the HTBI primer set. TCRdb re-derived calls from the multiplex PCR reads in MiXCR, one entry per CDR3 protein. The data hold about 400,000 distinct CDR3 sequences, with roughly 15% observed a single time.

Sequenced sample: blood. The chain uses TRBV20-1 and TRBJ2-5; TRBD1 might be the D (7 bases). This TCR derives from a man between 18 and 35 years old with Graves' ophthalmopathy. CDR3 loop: CSARRQGGETQYF. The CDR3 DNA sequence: TGCAGTGCTAGAAGGCAGGGGGGAGAGACCCAGTACTTC.